A selection of T cell receptor beta chains follows, all from one sample in a study of PD-L1 blockade in urothelial cancer. TCRdb keeps only in-frame clones here, not all; method: immunoSEQ multiplex PCR. The data show 45,000 to 60,000 clones, with 88% seen just once and less than 3% held by the top ten. The material sequenced was PBMCs, taken around atezolizumab (anti-PD-L1) treatment. These receptors all stem from a man in his sixties with urothelial cancer. The CDR3 runs from the conserved cysteine through the conserved F or W. The order of the fields is D gene, V gene, J gene, clone size, CDR3 protein, CDR3 DNA. D genes are given only for firm matches. Size is omitted from some rows. Given values are once, few, many or a class for expanded clones.

>NA|TRBV7-8|TRBJ2-7|NA
CASSSRQVFYEQYF
TGTGCCAGCAGCTCCCGACAGGTTTTCTACGAGCAGTACTTC
>NA|TRBV9|TRBJ2-1|NA
CASSVEAQDSPNEQFF
TGTGCCAGCAGCGTAGAGGCCCAAGACTCTCCTAATGAGCAGTTCTTC
>NA|TRBV29-1|TRBJ1-1|NA
CSVGGQMNTEAFF
TGCAGCGTGGGCGGACAGATGAACACTGAAGCTTTCTTT
>NA|TRBV2|TRBJ1-1|NA
CASRINTGGEAFF
TGTGCCAGCAGAATAAATACGGGGGGGGAAGCTTTCTTT
>TRBD2|TRBV7-9|TRBJ2-7|NA
CASSRGGGYEQYF
TGTGCCAGCAGCCGCGGGGGGGGCTACGAGCAGTACTTC
>NA|TRBV10-3|TRBJ1-3|NA
CAISEYGRGTGNTIYF
TGTGCCATCAGTGAATATGGCAGGGGCACTGGAAACACCATATATTTT
>NA|TRBV6-1|TRBJ2-2|NA
CASSEAEGFRTGELFF
TGTGCCAGCAGTGAAGCGGAGGGGTTCAGGACCGGGGAGCTGTTTTTT
>TRBD1|TRBV18|TRBJ1-2|NA
CASSPPGQATYGYTF
TGTGCCAGCTCACCACCAGGACAGGCGACCTATGGCTACACCTTC
>NA|TRBV5-1|TRBJ2-7|once
CASSLATGVGEQYF
TGCGCCAGCAGCTTGGCCACGGGAGTGGGCGAGCAGTACTTC
>NA|TRBV12-5|TRBJ2-7|NA
CASGEHEREQYF
TGTGCTAGTGGTGAGCACGAGCGCGAGCAGTACTTC
>TRBD1|TRBV5-6|TRBJ2-3|NA
CASSLYGQGGMGADTQYF
TGTGCCAGCAGCTTGTACGGACAGGGGGGAATGGGGGCAGATACGCAGTATTTT
>TRBD1|TRBV4-1|TRBJ2-3|NA
CASSQDWGTGQTADTQYF
TGCGCCAGCAGCCAAGATTGGGGAACGGGACAGACGGCAGATACGCAGTATTTT
>NA|TRBV28|TRBJ2-7|NA
CASSPPGRGLYEQYF
TGTGCCAGCAGTCCCCCGGGGCGGGGTTTATACGAGCAGTACTTC
>TRBD1|TRBV5-1|TRBJ2-7|NA
CASRRDGTGPYEQYF
TGCGCCAGCAGACGCGACGGGACAGGACCCTACGAGCAGTACTTC
>NA|TRBV5-4|TRBJ2-3|NA
CASRWPTADTQYF
TGTGCCAGCAGATGGCCGACAGCAGATACGCAGTATTTT
>NA|TRBV6-5|TRBJ1-5|once
CASSYSYRDQPQHF
TGTGCCAGCAGTTACTCTTACAGGGATCAGCCCCAGCATTTT
>NA|TRBV5-1|TRBJ2-1|NA
CASSLEGSGYNEQFF
TGCGCCAGCAGCTTGGAAGGTAGCGGTTACAATGAGCAGTTCTTC
>NA|TRBV7-2|TRBJ2-7|NA
CASSSSSGSAYEQYF
TGTGCCAGCAGCTCTAGTAGTGGTTCAGCCTACGAGCAGTACTTC
>TRBD1|TRBV2|TRBJ2-5|NA
CASSGLGTGDGETQYF
TGTGCCAGCAGTGGCCTGGGGACAGGGGACGGAGAGACCCAGTACTTC
>TRBD2|TRBV5-5|TRBJ2-1|NA
CASSSPERGPNNEQFF
TGTGCCAGCAGCTCCCCTGAGCGGGGACCAAACAATGAGCAGTTCTTC
>TRBD1|TRBV19|TRBJ1-1|NA
CASSMDRGGTEAFF
TGTGCCAGTAGTATGGACAGGGGGGGAACTGAAGCTTTCTTT
>NA|TRBV9|TRBJ2-7|NA
CASSVAQGTYEQYF
TGTGCCAGCAGCGTAGCACAGGGTACCTACGAGCAGTACTTC
>TRBD1|TRBV6-5|TRBJ1-2|NA
CASSVTGGDYGYTF
TGTGCCAGCAGTGTGACAGGGGGCGACTATGGCTACACCTTC
>NA|TRBV2|TRBJ1-6|few
CASHRSPYNSPLHF
TGTGCCAGCCACAGAAGCCCCTATAATTCACCCCTCCACTTT
>NA|TRBV18|TRBJ2-1|NA
CASSPPGGEQFF
TGTGCCAGCTCACCTCCAGGTGGTGAGCAGTTCTTC
>TRBD1|TRBV5-6|TRBJ1-4|NA
CASSWWTGGVVKANEKLFF
TGTGCCAGCAGCTGGTGGACAGGGGGCGTTGTGAAGGCTAATGAAAAACTGTTTTTT
>TRBD2|TRBV30|TRBJ2-5|NA
CAWSGLAGGWQETQYF
TGTGCCTGGAGCGGACTAGCGGGGGGTTGGCAGGAGACCCAGTACTTC
>NA|TRBV7-6|TRBJ1-5|NA
CASSDGTPHSNQPQHF
TGTGCCAGCAGCGACGGGACACCGCATAGCAATCAGCCCCAGCATTTT
>TRBD2|TRBV4-2|TRBJ2-4|NA
CASSPDLGLAGGNTNIQYF
TGTGCCAGCAGCCCGGACCTCGGACTAGCGGGGGGTAATACCAACATTCAGTACTTC
>NA|TRBV7-9|TRBJ1-1|NA
CASSSRGGDWGTEAFF
TGTGCCAGCAGCTCCCGAGGGGGGGATTGGGGCACTGAAGCTTTCTTT
>TRBD2|TRBV28|TRBJ2-7|NA
CASRSSGTSGTYEQYF
TGTGCCAGCAGATCATCCGGGACTAGCGGGACCTACGAGCAGTACTTC
>NA|TRBV28|TRBJ1-5|NA
CASGTGWRSNQPQHF
TGTGCCAGCGGTACAGGGTGGAGAAGCAATCAGCCCCAGCATTTT
>TRBD2|TRBV7-6|TRBJ2-1|NA
CASSLESPLGLAGGPYNEQFF
TGTGCCAGCAGCTTAGAATCGCCTCTCGGGCTAGCGGGAGGGCCGTACAATGAGCAGTTCTTC
>TRBD1|TRBV11-2|TRBJ2-7|once
CASRRGGQGAYEQYF
TGTGCCAGCAGGAGAGGGGGACAGGGGGCTTACGAGCAGTACTTC
>NA|TRBV25-1|TRBJ2-1|NA
CASRVGQGMEQFF
TGTGCCAGCAGAGTAGGACAAGGGATGGAGCAGTTCTTC
>NA|TRBV21-1|TRBJ2-7|NA
CASSKEMEGLPIYEQYF
TGTGCCAGCAGCAAAGAAATGGAGGGCCTTCCAATCTACGAGCAGTACTTC
>TRBD2|TRBV7-9|TRBJ2-7|NA
CASSFGAGGNEQYF
TGTGCCAGCAGCTTCGGAGCGGGAGGGAACGAGCAGTACTTC
>NA|TRBV27|TRBJ1-2|NA
CASSWGPGNYGYTF
TGTGCCAGCAGTTGGGGCCCAGGGAACTATGGCTACACCTTC
>TRBD2|TRBV9|TRBJ2-2|NA
CASSEVAGGPDTGELFF
TGTGCCAGCAGCGAAGTAGCGGGGGGGCCCGACACCGGGGAGCTGTTTTTT
>NA|TRBV29-1|TRBJ2-7|once
CSAKYAGAGEQYF
TGCAGCGCGAAATACGCGGGGGCGGGCGAGCAGTACTTC
>NA|TRBV19|TRBJ2-1|NA
CASSIQTGVNNEQFF
TGTGCCAGTAGTATTCAAACGGGAGTGAACAATGAGCAGTTCTTC
>NA|TRBV21-1|TRBJ2-2|NA
CASSKELAGVTGELFF
TGTGCCAGCAGCAAAGAACTAGCGGGGGTGACCGGGGAGCTGTTTTTT
>NA|TRBV6-1|TRBJ2-1|NA
CASRARRDEQFF
TGTGCCAGCAGGGCTCGCCGGGATGAGCAGTTCTTC
>TRBD1|TRBV27|TRBJ2-7|NA
CASSLRDRGWYEQYF
TGTGCCAGCAGTCTCCGGGACAGGGGCTGGTACGAGCAGTACTTC
>TRBD2|TRBV5-1|TRBJ2-3|NA
CASSLDSGALSTDTQYF
TGCGCCAGCAGCTTGGATAGCGGGGCCCTCAGCACAGATACGCAGTATTTT
>NA|TRBV25-1|TRBJ1-6|NA
CASSPQGGSPLHF
TGTGCGAGCTCCCCTCAGGGCGGCTCACCCCTCCACTTT
>NA|TRBV28|TRBJ2-7|NA
CASSLQGLIYEQYF
TGTGCCAGCAGTTTACAGGGACTTATCTACGAGCAGTACTTC
>TRBD2|TRBV11-2|TRBJ2-3|NA
CASRPGTSGGAVTQYF
TGTGCCAGCAGACCCGGGACTAGCGGGGGGGCTGTTACGCAGTATTTT
>NA|TRBV10-3|TRBJ2-5|NA
CAISDSTGTETQYF
TGTGCCATCAGTGATTCTACAGGGACAGAGACCCAGTACTTC
>NA|TRBV7-9|TRBJ1-6|NA
CASSLAQGSYSPLHF
TGTGCCAGCAGCTTAGCGCAGGGAAGTTACTCACCCCTCCACTTT
>TRBD2|TRBV5-6|TRBJ2-3|NA
CASSPSGGSTDTQYF
TGTGCCAGCAGCCCGAGCGGGGGAAGCACAGATACGCAGTATTTT
>TRBD1|TRBV7-9|TRBJ2-7|once
CASSSDRASYEQYF
TGTGCCAGCAGCTCAGACAGGGCATCCTACGAGCAGTACTTC
>NA|TRBV7-2|TRBJ2-5|NA
CASSLGNSVAETQYF
TGTGCCAGCAGCTTAGGGAATAGCGTGGCAGAGACCCAGTACTTC
>NA|TRBV6-1|TRBJ1-5|NA
CASAGSGGNQPQHF
TGTGCCAGCGCTGGCTCGGGGGGCAATCAGCCCCAGCATTTT
>NA|TRBV7-2|TRBJ2-2|NA
CACVPGGNTGELFF
TGTGCCTGCGTTCCCGGCGGAAACACCGGGGAGCTGTTTTTT